This section outlines one TCR beta chain sequence together with its context. At one end, the junction sequence differs from germline, possibly due to a read error. These data originate in a study of cytomegalovirus exposure and HLA in healthy donors. Separate from the roughly 610-subject first cohort, the roughly 120-subject validation cohort was the one that the donors belonged to. Libraries were prepared by immunoSEQ multiplex PCR; TCRdb keeps only in-frame clonotypes and omits some of them. The sample contains approximately 82,000 clones, more than 85% of which appear only once. The CDR3 contains 13 residues. Germline V gene lookup returns CDR1 SSHAT and CDR2 FNYEAQ (reference sequence).

This rearrangement joins TRBV7-7 to TRBJ2-1, with a weak D call TRBD2 (6 bases). The sample comprised PBMCs. The sequence was collected from a man aged 18 to 35 in good health and CMV-seronegative. The CDR3 DNA is TGTGCTAGCAGCTTAGATCGCGGAGGGGAGCAGTTCTTC. Translation: CASSLDRGGEQFF. Full variable domain (rest looked up from reference TRBV7-7 and TRBJ2-1): GAGVSQSPRYKVTKRGQDVTLRCDPISSHATLYWYQQALGQGPEFLTYFNYEAQPDKSGLPSDRFSAERPEGSISTLTIQRTEQRDSAMYRCASSLDRGGEQFFGPGTRLTVL.